The sequence of this T cell receptor (beta chain) was determined in a study of shared clonotypes between healthy human individuals (dated by TCRdb to the early 2020s). Broadly, across the study: The cohort included three men and two women between 18 and 49 years of age. Different laboratories and diverse techniques were used to prepare libraries and sequence TCR repertoires, to increase sequencing depth and limit assay-specific biases. To estimate repertoire size and how much clonotype sharing occurs between individuals, the study deeply sequenced the blood TCR repertoires of about five healthy adults. For each donor, three plates each were used for CD4 naive and CD4 memory, two plates were used for CD8 naive, and one plate was used for CD8 memory. Leukapheresis yielded between about 0.94 and 9 billion PBMCs per donor.

CD8 naive samples were obtained by positive selection for CCR7 among CD45RO-negative cells, yielding a CD45RA+CCR7+ population from which TemRA cells were excluded. The donors were healthy, HIV-negative adults with no recently reported acute infections or vaccinations. Every donor was a Caucasian adult living in Nashville, Tennessee, USA. Blood was collected by leukapheresis, and PBMCs were isolated by Ficoll-Histopaque density gradient centrifugation and then cryopreserved in liquid nitrogen vapor phase. Purity and quantity of every magnetically sorted T cell population were checked by analytical flow cytometry. Genomic DNA was isolated from every sorted fraction and measured by UV absorbance on a Nanodrop 2000c. Paper-wide results and their limitations: Naive subsets generally had larger estimated clonotype richness than memory subsets did. Across four donors, 4.5% to 6.5% of naive CD4, 3% to 4% of naive CD8, about 2% of memory CD4, and 0.4% to 0.45% of memory CD8 clonotypes were shared. Because the study included only a small number of donors, the genetic and exposure-history diversity represented was limited. Compared with non-shared clonotypes, the clonotypes found in all four sorted-subset donors had higher generation probabilities. Incomplete sequencing was indicated by rarefaction of sorted-subset datasets, despite the large sequencing depth. Pairwise subsampling led to the expectation that sequencing depth would affect the degree of clonotype sharing among donors. Sampling was restricted to blood, and TCR repertoires in tissues likely differ from the TCR repertoires found in blood.

As encoded in the germline V gene (reference sequence), CDR1 is GTSNPN while CDR2 is SVGIG. The CDR3 sequence holds 14 residues, the cysteine and phenylalanine included. CDR3 DNA is the only sequence kept; it has 42 bases, read in frame from the first base. V is cut back by 7 bases and J by 5 bases, with 11 bases in the junction unmatched. Regarding this clone: It lacks a known antigen. No base-level quality is on record; no much larger clone is a single base apart.

Using the deep immunoSEQ assay, multiplex PCR amplified TCR CDR3 regions from genomic DNA. Extracted genomic DNA from each cell subset was spread evenly across all wells of several immunoSEQ 96-well plates, with each plate serving as a replicate. For sorted subsets, each replicate PCR was loaded with around 220 ng genomic DNA, equivalent to 25,000 to 35,000 T cell genomes. The purified libraries were quantified using a Qubit 3.0 fluorometer, sized with a Bioanalyzer 2100, and then quantified again using the KAPA Library Quantification kit. A separate single-read 150-cycle Illumina NextSeq 550 flow cell was used to sequence each immunoSEQ 96-well plate. The study's processing was this. Because the immunoSEQ output included only junctional sequences and no quality scores, the filtering could not be the same as the filtering used for full-length reads. To assign V/J genes and CDR3, sequences were annotated against IMGT germline references using PyIR, a Python wrapper for IgBLAST v1.9. Any read was removed if the V/J assignment was weak (E-value above 1e-6), the CDR3 was missing, or the read contained stop codons, out-of-frame junctions, or ambiguous translated residues. V3J clonotypes were defined as sequences sharing an identical inferred V gene, J gene, and CDR3 amino acid sequence. The percentage overlap between two repertoires was calculated by dividing the number of shared unique clonotypes by the size of the smaller repertoire. Repertoire richness was assessed with RTK rarefaction, the Chao1 estimator, and Recon v2.1 estimates of unobserved clonotypes. OLGA was used to compute generation probabilities for all TCRbeta clonotypes that the gDNA method yielded from several donors. Not all clones reach the TCRdb copy of this immuneACCESS table, which keeps in-frame sequences only. Checked studies attribute under half of the gap to unresolved V genes and leave the rest unexplained. V and J calls plus clone size are reproduced from that table; the DNA served to infer D and trimming. The sample profile shows just over 2,000,000 clones; over 85% of them were found once. The ten largest clones add up to 1.1% of the sample.

The sample taken for sequencing was naive CD8+ T cells sorted from blood. Read against the paper, the sample's cell subset or site label means: CD45RA+CCR7+. This TCR came from a man between 18 and 35 years old in good health. The rearrangement joined TRBV30 to TRBJ2-3, and TRBD1 matches 8 of the central bases. The CDR3 sequence is CALGGQGNIDTQYF. The sequenced DNA: TGTGCCTTAGGCGGACAGGGAAATATAGATACGCAGTATTTT.